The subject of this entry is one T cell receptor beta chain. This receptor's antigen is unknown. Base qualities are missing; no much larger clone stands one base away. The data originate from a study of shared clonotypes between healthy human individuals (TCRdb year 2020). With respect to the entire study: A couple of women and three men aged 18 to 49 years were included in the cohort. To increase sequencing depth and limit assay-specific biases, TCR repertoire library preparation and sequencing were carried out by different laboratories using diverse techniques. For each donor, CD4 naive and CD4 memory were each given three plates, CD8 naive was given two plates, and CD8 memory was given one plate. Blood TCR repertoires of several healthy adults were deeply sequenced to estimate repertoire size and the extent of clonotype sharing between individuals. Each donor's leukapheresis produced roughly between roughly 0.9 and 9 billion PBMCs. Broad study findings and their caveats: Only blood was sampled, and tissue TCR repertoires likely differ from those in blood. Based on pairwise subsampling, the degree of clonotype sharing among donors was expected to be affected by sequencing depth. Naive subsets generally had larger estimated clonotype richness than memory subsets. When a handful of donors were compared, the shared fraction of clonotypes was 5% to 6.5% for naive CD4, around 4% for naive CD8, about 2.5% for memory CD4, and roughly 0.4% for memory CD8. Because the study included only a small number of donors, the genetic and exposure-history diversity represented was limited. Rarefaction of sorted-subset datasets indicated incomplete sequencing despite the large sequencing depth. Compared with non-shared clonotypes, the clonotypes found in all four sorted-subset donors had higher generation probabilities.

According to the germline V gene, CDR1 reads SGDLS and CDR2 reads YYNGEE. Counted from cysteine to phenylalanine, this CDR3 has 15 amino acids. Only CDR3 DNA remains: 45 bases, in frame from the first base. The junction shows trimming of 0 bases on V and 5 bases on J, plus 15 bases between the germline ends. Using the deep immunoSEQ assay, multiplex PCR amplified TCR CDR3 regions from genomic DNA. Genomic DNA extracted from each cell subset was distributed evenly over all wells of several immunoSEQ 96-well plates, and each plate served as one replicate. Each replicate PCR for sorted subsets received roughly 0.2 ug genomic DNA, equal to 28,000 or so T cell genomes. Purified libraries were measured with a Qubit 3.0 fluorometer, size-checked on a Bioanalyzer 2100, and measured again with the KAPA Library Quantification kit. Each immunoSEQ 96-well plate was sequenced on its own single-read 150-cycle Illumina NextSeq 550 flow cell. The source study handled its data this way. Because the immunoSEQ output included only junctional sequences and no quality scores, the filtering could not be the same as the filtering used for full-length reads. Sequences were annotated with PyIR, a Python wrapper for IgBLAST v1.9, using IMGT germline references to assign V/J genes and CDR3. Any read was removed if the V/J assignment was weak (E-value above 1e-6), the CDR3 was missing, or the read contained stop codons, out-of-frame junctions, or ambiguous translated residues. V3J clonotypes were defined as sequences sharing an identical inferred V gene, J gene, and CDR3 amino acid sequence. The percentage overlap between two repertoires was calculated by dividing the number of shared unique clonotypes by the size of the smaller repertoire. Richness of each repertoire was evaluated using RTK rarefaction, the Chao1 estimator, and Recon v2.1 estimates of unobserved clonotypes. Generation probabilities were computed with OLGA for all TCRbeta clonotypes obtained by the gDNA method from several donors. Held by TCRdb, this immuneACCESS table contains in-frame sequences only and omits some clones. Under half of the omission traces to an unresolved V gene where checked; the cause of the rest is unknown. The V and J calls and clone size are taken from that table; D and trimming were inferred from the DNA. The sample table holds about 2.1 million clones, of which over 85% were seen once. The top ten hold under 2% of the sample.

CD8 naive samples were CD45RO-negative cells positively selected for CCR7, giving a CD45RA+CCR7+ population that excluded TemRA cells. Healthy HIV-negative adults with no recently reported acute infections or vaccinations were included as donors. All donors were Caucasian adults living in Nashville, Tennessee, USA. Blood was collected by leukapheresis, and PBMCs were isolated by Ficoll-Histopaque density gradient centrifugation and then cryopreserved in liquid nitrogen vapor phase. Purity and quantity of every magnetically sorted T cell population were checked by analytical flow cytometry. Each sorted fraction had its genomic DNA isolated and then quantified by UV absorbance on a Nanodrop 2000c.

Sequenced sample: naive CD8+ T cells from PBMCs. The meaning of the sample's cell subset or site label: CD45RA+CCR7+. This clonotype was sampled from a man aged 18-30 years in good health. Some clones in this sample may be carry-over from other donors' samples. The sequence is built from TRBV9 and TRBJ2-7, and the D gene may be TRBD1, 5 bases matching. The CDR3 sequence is CASSVEGKAKDEQYF. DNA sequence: TGTGCCAGCAGCGTAGAGGGGAAAGCTAAAGACGAGCAGTACTTC. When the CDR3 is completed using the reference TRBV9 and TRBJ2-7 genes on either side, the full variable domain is DSGVTQTPKHLITATGQRVTLRCSPRSGDLSVYWYQQSLDQGLQFLIQYYNGEERAKGNILERFSAQQFPDLHSELNLSSLELGDSALYFCASSVEGKAKDEQYFGPGTRLTVT.